The 16 T cell receptor beta chains in this list originate from one sample, sequenced in a study of shared clonotypes between healthy human individuals. Method: immunoSEQ multiplex PCR; TCRdb's copy keeps in-frame clones and lacks some. The sample consists of a few million clones, more than 90% of them appearing once. Sequencing was done on a sample of naive CD4+ T cells sorted from blood. Subset in this sample: CD45RA+ positively selected. The receptor source for this set is a man between 18 and 35 years old in good health.

The J gene is TRBJ1-1, the V gene TRBV7-9; D unresolved. The CDR3 consists of 13 residues. Germline CDR1 SEHNR, CDR2 FQNEAQ (reference sequence). V lost 7 bases and J 0 bases, leaving 9 bases between the germline ends. The CDR3 spells CASMPGLNTEAFF. As DNA, the CDR3 is TGTGCCAGCATGCCGGGCTTGAACACTGAAGCTTTCTTT.

The CDR3 nucleotides are TGTGCCAGCAGCTTAGAACAGGGTTACGTCCACGAGCAGTACTTC. Protein product: CASSLEQGYVHEQYF. The chain uses TRBV11-1 and TRBJ2-7; weak D call: TRBD1 (6 bases). The germline V and J ends were trimmed by 1 base and 5 bases, with 15 bases remaining between them. Germline V gene sequence: CDR1 SGHAT, CDR2 FQDESV (reference sequence). CDR3 length: 15 amino acids.

The rearrangement uses TRBV5-4 and TRBJ1-2; 11 bases agree with TRBD1. J was trimmed by 7 bases and V by 4 bases; bases with no gene match: 6. Per germline, CDR1 SGHNT and CDR2 YYREEE (reference sequence). This CDR3 has 14 residues. The CDR3 nucleotides read TGTGCCAGCAGCCCGGACAGGGGGCGTGGTGGCTACACCTTC. This encodes CASSPDRGRGGYTF.

This chain uses TRBV4-3 with TRBJ2-1, with TRBD2 matching over 7 bases. J lost 2 bases, V lost 5 bases, and 9 bases had no gene match. This CDR3 region has 16 residues. In germline, CDR1 is LGHNA, CDR2 YSLEER. CDR3 protein: CASSRRSGATYNEQFF. The CDR3 bases are TGCGCCAGCAGCAGGAGGAGCGGGGCGACCTACAATGAGCAGTTCTTC.

V and J are TRBV6-6 and TRBJ1-2; TRBD1 aligns across 9 bases. CDR1 and CDR2 (germline): MNHNY, SVGAGI (reference sequence). Germline trimming cut 4 bases from V and 8 bases from J; bases unmatched to any gene: 11. This CDR3 contains 15 residues. This CDR3 is CASSWGQGFPRGYTF. CDR3 nucleotide sequence: TGTGCCAGCAGTTGGGGACAGGGCTTCCCACGAGGCTACACCTTC.

V is TRBV10-2 and J is TRBJ1-5; unclear D gene. The CDR3 totals 14 residues. The germline V and J ends were trimmed by 2 bases and 3 bases, with 8 bases remaining between them. CDR1 is WSHSY and CDR2 is SAAADI in the germline V gene. The CDR3 loop reads CASSEGFFNQPQHF. In nucleotides, the CDR3 is TGCGCCAGCAGTGAGGGGTTTTTCAATCAGCCCCAGCATTTT.

This sequence joins TRBV30 and TRBJ2-4, with D possibly matching TRBD1 (6 bases). V was pared by 5 bases and J by 0 bases, with 23 bases between. The CDR3 loop spans 18 amino acids. Germline loops: CDR1 GTSNPN, CDR2 SVGIG (reference sequence). CDR3 loop: CAWDKGTRKPLAKNIQYF. Written as DNA, the CDR3 is TGTGCCTGGGACAAGGGGACACGCAAGCCACTAGCCAAAAACATTCAGTACTTC.

This clone was picked up one time. The genes are TRBV19 and TRBJ2-1; D might be TRBD1 (6 bases). V lost 4 bases and J lost 0, with 13 bases in between. CDR1 is LNHDA, CDR2 SQIVND, per germline (reference sequence). This CDR3 is built from 16 residues. The CDR3 reads CASSTRQVPSYNEQFF. The CDR3 bases are TGTGCCAGTAGTACCCGACAGGTTCCCTCCTACAATGAGCAGTTCTTC.

V is TRBV5-1 and J is TRBJ2-2; the D gene is possibly TRBD1 (6 bases). Trimming pared 2 bases from V and 2 bases from J, leaving 25 bases between. Germline assignment: CDR1 SGHRS and CDR2 YFSETQ. This CDR3 has 20 residues. The CDR3 spells CASSFVGLVRQATNTGELFF. The CDR3 DNA is TGCGCCAGCAGCTTTGTAGGGTTGGTTCGACAGGCAACTAACACCGGGGAGCTGTTTTTT. Full variable domain (missing parts from reference TRBV5-1 and TRBJ2-2): KAGVTQTPRYLIKTRGQQVTLSCSPISGHRSVSWYQQTPGQGLQFLFEYFSETQRNKGNFPGRFSGRQFSNSRSEMNVSTLELGDSALYLCASSFVGLVRQATNTGELFFGEGSRLTVL.

The V call is TRBV7-9, the J call TRBJ2-2; D tentatively reads TRBD1 or TRBD2 (6 bases each). The V end was cut by 5 bases, the J end by 13 bases, with 23 bases between. Germline values: CDR1 SEHNR, CDR2 FQNEAQ (reference sequence). The CDR3 is made up of 15 amino acids. CDR3 sequence: CASSPQGGGWIGLFF. In DNA, the CDR3 is TGTGCCAGCAGCCCACAAGGAGGGGGATGGATTGGGCTGTTTTTT.

The chain combines TRBV5-4 with TRBJ2-1; D possibly corresponds to TRBD1 (6 bases). V dropped 4 bases and J dropped 11 bases, with 13 bases sitting between them. The CDR3 length is 12 residues. Germline values: CDR1 SGHNT, CDR2 YYREEE (reference sequence). This CDR3 reads CASSLDRSKQFF. The CDR3, as DNA: TGTGCCAGCAGCCTCGACAGGTCCAAGCAGTTCTTC.

As DNA, the CDR3 is TGCGCCAGCATCCACATTAGCGGGAGTCCAGATACGCAGTATTTT. Translated, it gives CASIHISGSPDTQYF. The V call is TRBV10-1, the J call TRBJ2-3; 9 bases align to TRBD2. The J segment lost 4 bases and the V segment lost 7 bases, leaving 9 bases of the junction unmatched. This CDR3 is 15 amino acids long. The germline CDR1 and CDR2 sequences are WNHNN and SYGVQD (reference sequence).

This rearrangement joins TRBV28 to TRBJ1-2; D remains ambiguous. This CDR3 has 14 residues. The V gene's germline CDR1 is MDHEN and CDR2 SYDVKM. Trimming took off 5 bases at V and 5 bases at J, with 15 bases between the two ends. CDR3 DNA: TGTGCCAGCAGTGACACCCGGAGACTTTATGGCTACACCTTC. It yields the protein CASSDTRRLYGYTF.

The V gene is TRBV19, the J gene TRBJ1-2; 8 nucleotides line up with TRBD1. Per germline, CDR1 LNHDA and CDR2 SQIVND (reference sequence). The CDR3 is 15 residues long. V dropped 3 bases and J dropped 2; count of bases not matched to a gene: 5. The CDR3 region has the DNA TGTGCCAGTAGTATTAAGGACAGGGCGAACTATGGCTACACCTTC. Translated, it gives CASSIKDRANYGYTF.

This chain links TRBV4-3 with TRBJ2-1, with TRBD2 matching 9 bases. The CDR3 runs to 20 residues. Trimming at V came to 1 base and at J to 6 bases, leaving 19 bases not matched to a gene. CDR1 and CDR2 from the germline V gene are LGHNA and YSLEER. This CDR3 is CASSQALPGAGGPSANEQFF. The CDR3 bases are TGCGCCAGCAGCCAAGCCCTCCCTGGGGCGGGAGGGCCCAGTGCCAATGAGCAGTTCTTC.

Regarding this clone: Other nucleotide sequences from this sample produce the same CDR3. The gene calls are TRBV6-1 and TRBJ2-3; a weak D match, TRBD1 (5 bases). Germline V gene data show CDR1 as MNHNS and CDR2 as SASEGT. This CDR3 spans 15 amino acids. The V end lost 1 base, the J end lost 1 base, and 9 bases lay between the germline ends. The DNA for the CDR3 is TGTGCCAGCAGTGAAGAGGGCAGGGGCACAGATACGCAGTATTTT. It is translated as CASSEEGRGTDTQYF.